Listed below are T cell receptor beta chains from one sample, sequenced in a study of T cells after yellow fever vaccination. TCRdb used MiXCR to reprocess the 5' RACE reads, holding one entry per CDR3 protein. The sample lists a few hundred thousand distinct CDR3 sequences, around 7.3% occurring once. The specimen comprised PBMCs, sampled around 45 days after the first yellow fever vaccination. These receptors were obtained from a man younger than 30 who received the YFV17D yellow fever vaccine. CDR3s include the opening cysteine and the closing phenylalanine or tryptophan. D genes are given only for firm matches. Size is stated for part of the rows, as once, few or many counts, or as a class when the clone is expanded.

V gene	D gene	clone size	J gene	CDR3 DNA	CDR3 protein
TRBV12-3/TRBV12-4	TRBD2	-	TRBJ2-1	TGTGCCAGCAGTTCCTTCACTTCCCTAGCCCCGGGGGGAGGCGATGAGCAGTTCTTC	CASSSFTSLAPGGGDEQFF
TRBV20-1	-	-	TRBJ2-7	TGCAGTGCTAGAGTACCAGCGGGTGTCTACGAGCAGTACTTC	CSARVPAGVYEQYF
TRBV12-3/TRBV12-4	TRBD1	-	TRBJ2-5	TGTGCCAGCAGTATCGGGACAGGGGGTGTCCAAGAGACCCAGTACTTC	CASSIGTGGVQETQYF
TRBV6-2/TRBV6-3	-	many	TRBJ1-2	TGTGCCAGCAGAACCGGTAATAATCGAATCTATGGCTACACCTTC	CASRTGNNRIYGYTF
TRBV7-3	TRBD1	-	TRBJ2-5	TGTGCCAGCAGCCGACAGGGGCAGGGGGAGACCCAGTACTTC	CASSRQGQGETQYF
TRBV7-6	-	-	TRBJ2-1	TGTGCCAGCAGCTCAACCCCGGGGAACGATGAGCAGTTCTTC	CASSSTPGNDEQFF
TRBV20-1	-	many	TRBJ2-3	TGCAGTGCTAGAAGTAGTGTATGGGATACGCAGTATTTT	CSARSSVWDTQYF
TRBV7-2	TRBD2	-	TRBJ2-1	TGTGCCAGCAGCTTTAAGTTCTCGGGACTAGCGGGGAGCCTTGGCGAATACAATGAGCAGTTCTTC	CASSFKFSGLAGSLGEYNEQFF
TRBV7-9	-	-	TRBJ1-3	TGTGCCAGCAGCTTACAGGGAAACACCATATATTTT	CASSLQGNTIYF
TRBV3-1	-	few	TRBJ1-1	TGTGCCAGCAGCCAAGCGGGTGAAGCTTTCTTT	CASSQAGEAFF
TRBV7-8	TRBD1	few	TRBJ2-3	TGTGCCAGCAGCCGGCAGGACAGGGGCGAGGCAGATACGCAGTATTTT	CASSRQDRGEADTQYF
TRBV12-3/TRBV12-4	-	many	TRBJ2-4	TGTGCCAGCACCCTACACGGAGGAACCAGTCTAGCCAAAAACATTCAGTACTTC	CASTLHGGTSLAKNIQYF
TRBV5-1	-	few	TRBJ2-3	TGCGCCAGCAGCTTGGTCGCGGGTTACTCCACAGATACGCAGTATTTT	CASSLVAGYSTDTQYF
TRBV7-9	TRBD1	few	TRBJ2-7	TGTGCCAGCAGCCAGCGGGACAGGGACGAGCAGTACTTC	CASSQRDRDEQYF
TRBV5-1	-	-	TRBJ2-1	TGCGCCAGCAGCCGGGGGGCAGGGATCAATGAGCAGTTCTTC	CASSRGAGINEQFF
TRBV4-3	-	many	TRBJ1-2	TGCGCCAGCAGCCAATCCAGGGGTGGCTACACCTTC	CASSQSRGGYTF
TRBV12-3/TRBV12-4	-	few	TRBJ1-6	TGTGCCAGCAGGGACGAGGTGGGGACTCCACCCCTCCACTTT	CASRDEVGTPPLHF
TRBV7-6	TRBD2	many	TRBJ2-1	TGTGCCAGCATCAAGTCACTCGGGGGGGCCGCCTACAATGAGCAGTTCTTC	CASIKSLGGAAYNEQFF
TRBV11-3	TRBD2	few	TRBJ2-3	TGTGCCAGCAGCCGGACTAGCGGGGGGGCAGCAGATACGCAGTATTTT	CASSRTSGGAADTQYF
TRBV6-5	-	-	TRBJ1-2	TGTGCCAGCAGCGGACAGAACTATGGCTACACCTTC	CASSGQNYGYTF
TRBV19	TRBD2	few	TRBJ2-3	TGTGCCAGTAGTATGGGTAGCGGGGGAGATACGCAGTATTTT	CASSMGSGGDTQYF
TRBV4-2	-	many	TRBJ1-3	TGTGCCAGCAGCCAGGAATCGACGGAGGGAAACACCATATATTTT	CASSQESTEGNTIYF
TRBV27	-	medium-sized	TRBJ2-2	TGTGCCACTGGGTCGGCCAACACCGGGGAGCTGTTTTTT	CATGSANTGELFF
TRBV5-1	-	many	TRBJ2-2	TGCGCCAGCAGCTCACGACCCGACACCGGGGAGCTGTTTTTT	CASSSRPDTGELFF
TRBV6-4	TRBD2	many	TRBJ2-5	TGTGCCAGCAGTGACTCGAAAATCGGACTAGCGGGACAAGAGACCCAGTACTTC	CASSDSKIGLAGQETQYF
TRBV5-1	-	-	TRBJ2-1	TGCGCCAGCAGCTTCAGCGCTTTAACCTACAATGAGCAGTTCTTC	CASSFSALTYNEQFF
TRBV11-2	TRBD2	-	TRBJ2-3	TGTGCCAGCAGCCATCCGCTGGGGCGCGAACTAGCGGGGGCCACAGATACGCAGTATTTT	CASSHPLGRELAGATDTQYF
TRBV4-3	-	few	TRBJ2-5	TGCGCCAGCAGCCAAGATGGAGTTTCGGAGACCCAGTACTTC	CASSQDGVSETQYF
TRBV14	TRBD1	-	TRBJ1-5	TGTGCCAGCAGCCGAACAGGGGGCGCCGGCAATCAGCCCCAGCATTTT	CASSRTGGAGNQPQHF
TRBV4-1	TRBD2	-	TRBJ2-1	TGCGCCAGCAGCCAGGGGGGGTCCCACAATGAGCAGTTCTTC	CASSQGGSHNEQFF
TRBV7-2	-	many	TRBJ2-7	TGTGCCAGCAGCACCGGGACTGACTCCTACGAGCAGTACTTC	CASSTGTDSYEQYF
TRBV19	-	few	TRBJ2-2	TGTGCCAGTAGTATAGGGCCCGGGACCGGGGAGCTGTTTTTT	CASSIGPGTGELFF
TRBV29-1	TRBD2	-	TRBJ2-3	TGCAGCGTTGAAGGTGTGTTAGCGGGGGTCGAAGATACGCAGTATTTT	CSVEGVLAGVEDTQYF
TRBV4-1	-	few	TRBJ2-3	TGCGCCAGCAGCCAAGAAGTAGCAGCTTCAGATACGCAGTATTTT	CASSQEVAASDTQYF
TRBV6-4	-	-	TRBJ2-5	TGTGCCAGCAGTGACTCCGCAGGGGAAGGGGAGACCCAGTACTTC	CASSDSAGEGETQYF
TRBV18	-	few	TRBJ1-5	TGTGCCAGCTCTAGGGCAGTGTTGGGCAATCAGCCCCAGCATTTT	CASSRAVLGNQPQHF
TRBV5-6	TRBD1	many	TRBJ2-3	TGTGCCAGCAGCTTGGCGGGACAGGGCTACACAGATACGCAGTATTTT	CASSLAGQGYTDTQYF
TRBV5-1	TRBD1	many	TRBJ2-7	TGCGCCAGCTCCCGGGACAGGTCCTACGAGCAGTACTTC	CASSRDRSYEQYF
TRBV5-1	-	many	TRBJ1-1	TGTGCCAGCAGCTTAGAAGGTTTGAACACTGAAGCTTTCTTT	CASSLEGLNTEAFF
TRBV7-8	-	-	TRBJ2-6	TGTGCCAGCAGCTCCCTAAGTGGGCCTGGGGCCAACGTCCTGACTTTC	CASSSLSGPGANVLTF
TRBV20-1	-	-	TRBJ2-2	TGCAGTGCTAGAGATGGGTCCGGAAACACCGGGGAGCTGTTTTTT	CSARDGSGNTGELFF
TRBV12-3/TRBV12-4	-	-	TRBJ1-4	TGTGCCAGCCAGGCAACTAATGAAAAACTGTTTTTT	CASQATNEKLFF
TRBV18	TRBD1	many	TRBJ2-4	TGTGCCAGCTCACTTGGGACAGGGGGCCCGAACATTCAGTACTTC	CASSLGTGGPNIQYF
TRBV4-2	-	-	TRBJ1-1	TGTGCCAGCAGCCAAGATCCCAATGGGGCGACTGAAGCTTTCTTT	CASSQDPNGATEAFF
TRBV7-2	-	many	TRBJ2-7	TGTGCCAGCAGCTTACAAGGGGGCTACGAGCAGTACTTC	CASSLQGGYEQYF
TRBV10-2	-	-	TRBJ2-2	TGCGCCAGCATTTCTCAGGGAGAACCGAACACCGGGGAGCTGTTTTTT	CASISQGEPNTGELFF
TRBV6-2/TRBV6-3	-	-	TRBJ2-5	TGTGCCAGCAGTTACGGGCAGTCCCAGTACTTC	CASSYGQSQYF
TRBV20-1	TRBD1	few	TRBJ2-1	TGCAGTGCTAGGCTTACAGGGGCGAGGTACAATGAGCAGTTCTTC	CSARLTGARYNEQFF
TRBV19	TRBD1	-	TRBJ1-2	TGTGCCAGTATCGGAAGGTGGGGACAGGGGAGATATGGCTACACCTTC	CASIGRWGQGRYGYTF
TRBV28	-	few	TRBJ2-4	TGTGCCAGCAGTCCGGCCGGGGACATTCAGTACTTC	CASSPAGDIQYF
TRBV5-4	TRBD1	-	TRBJ2-5	TGTGCCAGCAGCTTGGGCACTCCGGGACAGGGGCAATGGGAGACCCAGTACTTC	CASSLGTPGQGQWETQYF
TRBV7-6	TRBD1	few	TRBJ2-5	TGTGCCAGCAGCTTAACGGACAGGAATCAAGAGACCCAGTACTTC	CASSLTDRNQETQYF